The 14 T cell receptor beta chains presented below share a single source sample, sequenced in a study of blood T cell repertoires in COVID-19. Sequencing was performed with immunoSEQ multiplex PCR; in TCRdb, only in-frame clones are kept and a portion is missing. This sample yields about 220,000 clones, of which less than 85% are seen a single time; 3% to 4.5% belongs to the top ten. Sequencing was done on a sample of peripheral blood. All receptors come from a woman older than 75 with acute or convalescent COVID-19.

The rearrangement uses TRBV7-9 and TRBJ2-3, with TRBD2 as a possible D gene (7 bases). V lost 6 bases, J lost 5 bases, and 18 bases lay in between. The CDR3 extends over 15 amino acids. CDR1 SEHNR and CDR2 FQNEAQ come from the germline V gene (reference sequence). The CDR3 DNA reads as TGTGCCAGCAGGTTATATCGGGGGGCGGGAGATACGCAGTATTTT. The encoded protein is CASRLYRGAGDTQYF.

The rearrangement uses TRBV10-3 and TRBJ2-3; 10 nucleotides match TRBD1. Germline loops: CDR1 ENHRY, CDR2 SYGVKD. V lost 5 bases and J lost 1; bases outside the gene matches: 6. This CDR3 is built from 16 residues. For the CDR3, the DNA is TGTGCCATCAGTCCTCCCGGGACAGGGGGCACAGATACGCAGTATTTT. Its translation is CAISPPGTGGTDTQYF.

V and J are TRBV6-6 and TRBJ1-5; D is unclear. The CDR3 has 13 residues. Trimming pared 4 bases from V and 5 bases from J, leaving 9 bases between. The germline V gene has CDR1 MNHNY and CDR2 SVGAGI (reference sequence). The CDR3 here is CASSWEQDQPQHF. Written as DNA, the CDR3 is TGTGCCAGCAGTTGGGAGCAGGATCAGCCCCAGCATTTT.

V usage is TRBV3-1 (or the pseudogene TRBV3-2) and J usage is TRBJ1-2, with 10 bases matching TRBD1. CDR3 size: 14 residues. Germline V CDR1 and CDR2: LGHDT, YNNKEL (reference sequence). The V and J ends lost 4 bases and 5 bases, in that order; junction bases with no gene match: 4. The CDR3, as DNA: TGTGCCAGCAGCCTACTGGGACAGGGGTATGGCTACACCTTC. Encoded protein: CASSLLGQGYGYTF.

The V and J genes are TRBV5-4 and TRBJ1-4; 7 nucleotides agree with TRBD1. Per the germline V gene, CDR1 is SGHNT and CDR2 is YYREEE (reference sequence). J was trimmed by 3 bases and V by 4 bases; bases with no gene match: 3. The CDR3 covers 14 residues. The CDR3 region is CASSLQGANEKLFF. CDR3 nucleotide sequence: TGTGCCAGCAGCCTTCAGGGGGCTAATGAAAAACTGTTTTTT.

The gene calls are TRBV10-3 and TRBJ1-2, with TRBD1 matching 8 bases. The CDR3 contains 16 residues. Trimming removed 5 bases from V and 9 bases from J; junction bases left unmatched: 17. Germline V CDR1 and CDR2: ENHRY, SYGVKD. The CDR3 bases are TGTGCCATCAGTCTCGGGACAGGTACGGGGTCGGACAGCTACACCTTC. This translates into CAISLGTGTGSDSYTF.

The chain recombines TRBV28 with TRBJ1-1; 8 nucleotides line up with TRBD1. The CDR3 runs 14 residues. V lost 10 bases and J lost 4; bases outside the gene matches: 11. Germline CDR1 reads MDHEN; CDR2 reads SYDVKM. The CDR3 sequence: CATKQGARGTEAFF. The CDR3, as DNA: TGTGCCACAAAGCAGGGGGCAAGAGGCACTGAAGCTTTCTTT. Combining the CDR3 with reference TRBV28 and TRBJ1-1 gives the whole variable domain DVKVTQSSRYLVKRTGEKVFLECVQDMDHENMFWYRQDPGLGLRLIYFSYDVKMKEKGDIPEGYSVSREKKERFSLILESASTNQTSMYLCATKQGARGTEAFFGQGTRLTVV.

This clone was seen a few times. The chain couples TRBV28 to TRBJ2-7, with TRBD2 identical over 8 bases. Germline CDR1 is MDHEN and CDR2 is SYDVKM. This CDR3 has 15 residues. After removal of 7 bases from V and 0 bases from J, the junction contained 8 bases not matched to a gene. Here the CDR3 DNA reads TGTGCCAGCACGGGGGGGTCAGTAAGCTCCTACGAGCAGTACTTC. It is translated as CASTGGSVSSYEQYF.

V is TRBV6-5 and J is TRBJ1-1; D may be TRBD1 (6 bases). The CDR3 loop spans 15 amino acids. Germline CDR1 MNHEY, CDR2 SVGAGI. The V gene lost 2 bases and the J gene lost 0 bases, with 10 bases spanning the gap. The CDR3 region is CASSYQGQLNTEAFF. The CDR3 region has the DNA TGTGCCAGCAGTTACCAGGGACAATTGAACACTGAAGCTTTCTTT.

This sequence joins TRBV6-5 and TRBJ1-1, with a possible D match to TRBD1 (6 bases). V lost 4 bases, J lost 2 bases, and 11 bases lay in between. Germline CDR1 is MNHEY and CDR2 is SVGAGI. The CDR3 consists of 14 residues. The CDR3 protein is CASSLRTDNTEAFF. DNA for the CDR3: TGTGCCAGCAGTTTGAGGACAGACAACACTGAAGCTTTCTTT.

This rearrangement joins TRBV7-2 to TRBJ2-2; 7 nucleotides align to TRBD2. The V gene end was trimmed by 3 bases and the J gene end by 1 base; junction bases not matched to a gene: 11. The germline V gene has CDR1 SGHTA and CDR2 FQGNSA. CDR3 length: 18 residues. The DNA of the CDR3 is TGTGCCAGCAGCTTGGGAGGGTGGCAGCTGAGGAACACCGGGGAGCTGTTTTTT. Protein sequence: CASSLGGWQLRNTGELFF. Together with reference TRBV7-2 and TRBJ2-2, the CDR3 gives the full variable domain: GAGVSQSPSNKVTEKGKDVELRCDPISGHTALYWYRQSLGQGLEFLIYFQGNSAPDKSGLPSDRFSAERTGGSVSTLTIQRTQQEDSAVYLCASSLGGWQLRNTGELFFGEGSRLTVL.

The chain uses TRBV19 and TRBJ1-2, with 10 nucleotides matching TRBD1. This CDR3 has 16 residues. Germline V gene data show CDR1 as LNHDA and CDR2 as SQIVND (reference sequence). V trimming: 4 bases; J trimming: 2 bases; junction bases outside the gene matches: 7. Here the CDR3 reads CASSTQGQGTNYGYTF. The CDR3 coding sequence is TGTGCCAGTAGTACCCAGGGACAGGGGACGAACTATGGCTACACCTTC.

CDR3 nucleotide sequence: TGTGCCAGCAGCGGGGGGCTGGAGACCCAGTACTTC. Translation gives CASSGGLETQYF. The V and J genes are TRBV9 and TRBJ2-5, with D perhaps matching TRBD1 (6 bases). Trimming stripped 3 bases from V and 5 bases from J, with 8 bases between. The CDR3 extends over 12 amino acids. Germline V gives CDR1 SGDLS, CDR2 YYNGEE. The entire variable domain, with the rest obtained from reference TRBV9 and TRBJ2-5, is as follows: DSGVTQTPKHLITATGQRVTLRCSPRSGDLSVYWYQQSLDQGLQFLIQYYNGEERAKGNILERFSAQQFPDLHSELNLSSLELGDSALYFCASSGGLETQYFGPGTRLLVL.

The chain uses TRBV15 and TRBJ2-4; D remains unclear. The germline CDR1 and CDR2 sequences are LNHNV and YYDKDF (reference sequence). Trimming pared 4 bases from V and 7 bases from J, leaving 5 bases between. CDR3 length: 11 residues. CDR3 in amino acids: CATSTRNIQYF. The CDR3 DNA reads TGTGCCACCAGCACCCGGAACATTCAGTACTTC. The whole variable domain, filled in from reference TRBV15 and TRBJ2-4, reads DAMVIQNPRYQVTQFGKPVTLSCSQTLNHNVMYWYQQKSSQAPKLLFHYYDKDFNNEADTPDNFQSRRPNTSFCFLDIRSPGLGDTAMYLCATSTRNIQYFGAGTRLSVL.